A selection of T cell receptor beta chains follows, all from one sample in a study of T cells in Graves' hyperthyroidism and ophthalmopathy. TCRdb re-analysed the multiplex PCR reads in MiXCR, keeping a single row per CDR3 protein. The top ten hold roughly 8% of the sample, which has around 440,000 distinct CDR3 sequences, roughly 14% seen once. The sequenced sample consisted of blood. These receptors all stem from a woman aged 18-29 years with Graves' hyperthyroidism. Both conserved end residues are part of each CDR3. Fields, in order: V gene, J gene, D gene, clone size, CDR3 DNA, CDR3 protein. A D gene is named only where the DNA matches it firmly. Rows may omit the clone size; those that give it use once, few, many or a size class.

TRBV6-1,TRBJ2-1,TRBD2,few,TGTGCCAGCAGTCCCAGAAGACTAGCGGGAGATCGGGAGTTCTTC,CASSPRRLAGDREFF
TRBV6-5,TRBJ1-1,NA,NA,TGTGCCAGCAGTTACAACCGAGGAGGGAGGGACACTGAAGCTTTCTTT,CASSYNRGGRDTEAFF
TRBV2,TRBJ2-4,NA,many,TGTGCCAGCAGTGAGACAACTAGCAAGAACATTCAGTACTTC,CASSETTSKNIQYF
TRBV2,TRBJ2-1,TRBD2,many,TGTGCCAGCAGGGGCCCAGGGACTAGCGGACTCGATGAGCAGTTCTTC,CASRGPGTSGLDEQFF
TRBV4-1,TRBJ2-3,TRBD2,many,TGCGCCAGCAGCCAAGATTCGTGGCTAGCGGTTCGCACAGATACGCAGTATTTT,CASSQDSWLAVRTDTQYF
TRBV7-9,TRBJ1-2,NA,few,TGTGCCAGCAGCTTAGCGCGCCAGGAAAACTATGGCTACACCTTC,CASSLARQENYGYTF
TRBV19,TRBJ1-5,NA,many,TGTGCCAGTAGTATCGCCGGCAGGGCCTGGCCCCAGCATTTT,CASSIAGRAWPQHF
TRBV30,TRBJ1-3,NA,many,TGTGCCTGGACGCCAGGGGTTGGAAACACCATATATTTT,CAWTPGVGNTIYF
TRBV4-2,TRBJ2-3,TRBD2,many,TGTGCCAGCAGCCAAACCGGGACTAGCGGGGGGGATACGCAGTATTTT,CASSQTGTSGGDTQYF
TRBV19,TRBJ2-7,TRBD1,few,TGTGCCAGTAGTGAGGGACAGGCCGGAGAAGAGCAGTACTTC,CASSEGQAGEEQYF
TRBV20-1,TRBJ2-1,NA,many,TGCAGTGCTAGAGGACAGTCCTCCTACAATGAGCAGTTCTTC,CSARGQSSYNEQFF
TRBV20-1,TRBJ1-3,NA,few,TGCAGTGCTAGACCCACTAAAAACAGGCTCACCGGAAACACCATATATTTT,CSARPTKNRLTGNTIYF
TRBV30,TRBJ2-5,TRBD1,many,TGTGCCTGGACCACCGGGACAGGGGGCGATGAGACCCAGTACTTC,CAWTTGTGGDETQYF
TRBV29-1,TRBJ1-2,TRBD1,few,TGCAGCGTACCGGGACAGTTAGGCGGCTACACCTTC,CSVPGQLGGYTF
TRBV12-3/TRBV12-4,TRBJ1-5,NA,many,TGTGCCAGCACCCAGGGTCAGAATCAGCCCCAGCATTTT,CASTQGQNQPQHF
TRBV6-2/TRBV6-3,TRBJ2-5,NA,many,TGTGCCAGCACCTTCCTTCCCGGGACTCAGGGAACCCAGTACTTC,CASTFLPGTQGTQYF
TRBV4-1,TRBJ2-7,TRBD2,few,TGCGCCAGCAGCCCCGCGGGCGGGGGCTCCTACGAGCAGTACTTC,CASSPAGGGSYEQYF
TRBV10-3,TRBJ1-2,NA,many,TGTGCCATCAGTGATGGGATCTCAGTCCTCTATGGCTACACCTTC,CAISDGISVLYGYTF
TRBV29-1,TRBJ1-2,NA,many,TGCAGCGTTGAACTAGGTGCAGTAAGTGGGAACTATGGCTACACCTTC,CSVELGAVSGNYGYTF
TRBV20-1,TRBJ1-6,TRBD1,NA,TGCAGTGCTAGAGTACGACAGGGGTTCGGTGATTCACCCCTCCACTTT,CSARVRQGFGDSPLHF
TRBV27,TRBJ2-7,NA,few,TGTGCCAGCAGTGCCACTTGGGGCGGGCAGACCTACGAGCAGTACTTC,CASSATWGGQTYEQYF
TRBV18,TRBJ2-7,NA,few,TGTGCCAGCTCACCACCGCCGCCTCTAAGGGAGCAGTACTTC,CASSPPPPLREQYF
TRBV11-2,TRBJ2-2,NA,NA,TGTGCCAGCAGCTTAGCCCCCCGGGACTTGAACACCGGGGAGCTGTTTTTT,CASSLAPRDLNTGELFF
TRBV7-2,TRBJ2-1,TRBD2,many,TGTGCCAGCAGCTCCCCTCTAGCGGTCGGTGAGCAGTTCTTC,CASSSPLAVGEQFF
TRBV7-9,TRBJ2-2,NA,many,TGTGCCAGCAGCTCCGCGGGGCTAGCTAACACCGGGGAGCTGTTTTTT,CASSSAGLANTGELFF
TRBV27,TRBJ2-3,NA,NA,TGTGCGGCTGTAGCGAGAAGCACAGATACGCAGTATTTT,CAAVARSTDTQYF
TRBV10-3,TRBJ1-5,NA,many,TGTGCCATCAAGGAGGGGAGCAATCAGCCCCAGCATTTT,CAIKEGSNQPQHF
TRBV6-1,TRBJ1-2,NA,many,TGTGCCAGCAGTGAAGCGCCCCCGTCGGGGGGAATTCGGTATGGCTACACCTTC,CASSEAPPSGGIRYGYTF
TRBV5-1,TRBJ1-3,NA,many,TGCGCCAGCAGCTTGGAGGGAGGGAGATCTGGAAACACCATATATTTT,CASSLEGGRSGNTIYF
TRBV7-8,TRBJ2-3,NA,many,TGTGCCAGCAGCTTAGGCAGACGGGATACGCAGTATTTT,CASSLGRRDTQYF
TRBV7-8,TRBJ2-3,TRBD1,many,TGTGCCAGCATCCGGGACAGGGCCGGCACAGATACGCAGTATTTT,CASIRDRAGTDTQYF
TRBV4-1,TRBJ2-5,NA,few,TGCGCCAGCAGCCAAGAAGGGTCGGAGACCCAGTACTTC,CASSQEGSETQYF
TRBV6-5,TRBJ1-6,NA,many,TGTGCCAGCAGTTACTCGGGCAGGGGTGAAAGGCCCCTCCACTTT,CASSYSGRGERPLHF
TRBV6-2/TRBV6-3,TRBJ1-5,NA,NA,TGTGCCAGCAGCGAGGACAGAAACAGCAATCAGCCCCAGCATTTT,CASSEDRNSNQPQHF
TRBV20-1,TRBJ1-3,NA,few,TGCAGTGCTAGAGTCCCAGCTGGAAACACCATATATTTT,CSARVPAGNTIYF
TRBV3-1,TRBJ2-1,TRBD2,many,TGTGCCAGCAGCCAGGGACTAGCGGGAGGGCTTTCCTACAATGAGCAGTTCTTC,CASSQGLAGGLSYNEQFF
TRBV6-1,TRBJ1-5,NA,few,TGTGCCAGCAGTTTCGGGGGGACTAATCAGCCCCAGCATTTT,CASSFGGTNQPQHF
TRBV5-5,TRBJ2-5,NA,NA,TGTGCCAGCAGCTTCCCGGCGTTGCAAGAGACCCAGTACTTC,CASSFPALQETQYF
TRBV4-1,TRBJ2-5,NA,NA,TGCGCCAGCAGCCAAGTTGGTAGCGGCCAAGAGACCCAGTACTTC,CASSQVGSGQETQYF
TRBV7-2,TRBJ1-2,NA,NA,TGTGCCAGCAGCTTAGACTCAGGGGAGATCGAGAATGGCTACACCTTC,CASSLDSGEIENGYTF